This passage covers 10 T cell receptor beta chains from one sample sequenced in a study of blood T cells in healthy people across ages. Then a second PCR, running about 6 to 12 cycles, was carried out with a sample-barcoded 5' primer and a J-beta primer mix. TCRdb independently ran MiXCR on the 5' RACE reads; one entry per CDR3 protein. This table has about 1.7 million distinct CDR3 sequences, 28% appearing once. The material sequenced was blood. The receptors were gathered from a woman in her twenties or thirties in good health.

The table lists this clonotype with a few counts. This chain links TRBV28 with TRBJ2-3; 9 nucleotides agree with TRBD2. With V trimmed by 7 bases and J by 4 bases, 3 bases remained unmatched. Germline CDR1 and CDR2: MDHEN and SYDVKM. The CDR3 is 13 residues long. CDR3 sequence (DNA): TGTGCCAGCAATGGCGGGGGGGCAGATACGCAGTATTTT. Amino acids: CASNGGGADTQYF.

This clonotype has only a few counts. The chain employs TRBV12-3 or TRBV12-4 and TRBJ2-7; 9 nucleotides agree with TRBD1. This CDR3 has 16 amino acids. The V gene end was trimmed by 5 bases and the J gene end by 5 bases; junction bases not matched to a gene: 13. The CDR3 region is CASSIYRTGVSNEQYF. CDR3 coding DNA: TGTGCCAGCAGTATTTACCGGACAGGGGTTAGTAACGAGCAGTACTTC.

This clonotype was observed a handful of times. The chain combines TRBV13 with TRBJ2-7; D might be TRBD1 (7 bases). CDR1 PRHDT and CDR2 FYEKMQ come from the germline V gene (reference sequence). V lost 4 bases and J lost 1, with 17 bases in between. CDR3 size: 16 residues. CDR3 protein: CASSSTRRGPSYEQYF. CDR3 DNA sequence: TGTGCCAGCAGCTCCACGAGGAGGGGGCCATCCTACGAGCAGTACTTC.

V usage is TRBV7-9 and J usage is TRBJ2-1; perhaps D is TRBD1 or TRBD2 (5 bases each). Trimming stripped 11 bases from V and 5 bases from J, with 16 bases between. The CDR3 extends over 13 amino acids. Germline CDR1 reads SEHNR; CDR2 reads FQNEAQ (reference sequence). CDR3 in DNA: TGTGCCGGGCTCGGGGCAGGCAACAATGAGCAGTTCTTC. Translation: CAGLGAGNNEQFF. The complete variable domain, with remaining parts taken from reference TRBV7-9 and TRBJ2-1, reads DTGVSQNPRHKITKRGQNVTFRCDPISEHNRLYWYRQTLGQGPEFLTYFQNEAQLEKSRLLSDRFSAERPKGSFSTLEIQRTEQGDSAMYLCAGLGAGNNEQFFGPGTRLTVL.

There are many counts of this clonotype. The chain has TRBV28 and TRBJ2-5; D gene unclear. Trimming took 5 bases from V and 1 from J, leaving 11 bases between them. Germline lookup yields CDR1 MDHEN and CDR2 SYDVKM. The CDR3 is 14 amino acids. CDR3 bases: TGTGCCAGCAGTCCCCGACACCTCCAAGAGACCCAGTACTTC. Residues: CASSPRHLQETQYF.

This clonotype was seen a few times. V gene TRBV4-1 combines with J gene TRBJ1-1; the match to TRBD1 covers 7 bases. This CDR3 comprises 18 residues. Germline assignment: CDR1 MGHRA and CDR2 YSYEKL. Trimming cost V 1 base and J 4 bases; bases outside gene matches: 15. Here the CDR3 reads CASSQALPRQGGGTEAFF. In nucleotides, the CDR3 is TGCGCCAGCAGCCAAGCGCTCCCGAGACAGGGAGGCGGCACTGAAGCTTTCTTT.

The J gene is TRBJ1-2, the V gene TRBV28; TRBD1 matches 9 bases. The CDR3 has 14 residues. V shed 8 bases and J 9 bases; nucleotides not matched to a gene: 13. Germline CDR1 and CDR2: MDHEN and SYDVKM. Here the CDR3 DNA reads TGTGCCAGCGTTAATCCACAGGGGGCAAATAGCTACACCTTC. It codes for CASVNPQGANSYTF.

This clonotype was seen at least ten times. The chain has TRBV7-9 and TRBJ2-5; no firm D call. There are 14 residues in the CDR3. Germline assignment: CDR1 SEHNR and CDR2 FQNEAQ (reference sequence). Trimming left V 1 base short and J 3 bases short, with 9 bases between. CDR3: CASSLGQRKETQYF. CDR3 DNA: TGTGCCAGCAGCTTAGGCCAACGCAAAGAGACCCAGTACTTC.

The chain's CDR3 is CASSQEPRGNSNQPQHF. The CDR3 DNA reads as TGCGCCAGCAGCCAAGAACCCAGGGGAAATAGCAATCAGCCCCAGCATTTT. The chain couples TRBV4-1 to TRBJ1-5; maybe TRBD1 (6 bases). Trimming pared 0 bases from V and 0 bases from J, leaving 12 bases between. The CDR3 has 17 residues. In germline, CDR1 is MGHRA, CDR2 YSYEKL.

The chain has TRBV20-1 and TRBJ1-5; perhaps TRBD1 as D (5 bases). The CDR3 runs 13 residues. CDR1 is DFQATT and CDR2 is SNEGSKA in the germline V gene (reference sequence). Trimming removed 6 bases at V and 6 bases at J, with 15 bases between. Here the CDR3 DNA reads TGCAGTGCCGAAATTTCAGGGTTTCAGCCCCAGCATTTT. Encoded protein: CSAEISGFQPQHF.